The 21 T cell receptor beta chains below were found in one sample sequenced in a study of T cell clonality in common variable immunodeficiency (dated by TCRdb to between 2015 and 2016). Receptor libraries were prepared by the immunoSEQ multiplex PCR assay. TCRdb holds this immuneACCESS table with in-frame rearrangements only. Some clones are missing; in checked studies, unresolved V genes explain under half, and the rest has no known cause. In this sample, 30,000 to 40,000 clones appear, none counted once only. 6.1% of the sample is in the top ten clones. What these receptors recognize is not known. What the authors observed across the whole study: Reportedly, TCRbeta sequences from CVID had fewer deletions and N-nucleotide insertions, and highly modified clones with 13 or more V deletions were absent from CVID.

Sequenced sample: peripheral blood mononuclear cells. The source is a human donor with common variable immunodeficiency.

This clone was seen many times. Coverage ceases 3 residues before the CDR3 finishes, and the germline J gene fills in the end. This chain links TRBV29-1 with TRBJ1-2, with 7 bases fitting TRBD1. CDR3 size: 12 residues. J was trimmed by 4 bases and V by 6 bases; bases with no gene match: 5. Germline V gene lookup returns CDR1 SQVTM and CDR2 ANQGSEA. The CDR3 DNA, read in part, is TGCAGCGTCGGGACAGAGGGCTATGGC. Its protein is CSVGTEGYG. The entire CDR3 sequence reads CSVGTEGYGYTF.

As regards this clone: The CDR3 goes on 3 residues after the read ends, and that part is filled in from the germline J gene. The chain couples TRBV19 to TRBJ2-3, with TRBD2 matching over 14 bases. V lost 8 bases to trimming and J lost 0 bases; unmatched junction nucleotides: 13. The germline gives CDR1 LNHDA, CDR2 SQIVND (reference sequence). The CDR3 length is 19 residues. The CDR3 loop reads CASATGLAGEGSSTDTQYF. CDR3 bases read: TGTGCCAGTGCGACGGGACTAGCGGGGGAGGGTTCTAGCACAGATACG.

A few counts support this clone. The read gets to within 3 residues of the CDR3 end, and the germline J gene fills in the rest. The genes are TRBV19 and TRBJ2-5; TRBD2 agrees at 9 bases. The germline V gene has CDR1 LNHDA and CDR2 SQIVND (reference sequence). The CDR3 consists of 17 residues. Trimming removed 5 bases from V and 3 bases from J; junction bases left unmatched: 13. Incomplete CDR3 DNA: TGTGCCAGTAGTCCCCCCGTAGCGGGGGATGGGGAAGAGACC. Encoded protein: CASSPPVAGDGEET. The CDR3, in full, reads CASSPPVAGDGEETQYF.

This clone appeared many times. The read ends 3 residues shy of where the CDR3 ends; the end is completed using the germline J gene. This rearrangement joins TRBV29-1 to TRBJ1-1, with 9 bases identical to TRBD1. The CDR3 extends over 15 amino acids. After removal of 7 bases from V and 1 base from J, the junction contained 10 bases not matched to a gene. Germline-derived CDR1 and CDR2 are SQVTM and ANQGSEA. Incomplete CDR3 DNA: TGCAGCGCAAAGCCACCGGGACAGGGGAACACTGAA. Amino acids: CSAKPPGQGNTE. The CDR3 in its entirety is CSAKPPGQGNTEAFF. Looking up the rest from reference TRBV29-1 and TRBJ1-1 gives the full variable domain: SAVISQKPSRDICQRGTSLTIQCQVDSQVTMMFWYRQQPGQSLTLIATANQGSEATYESGFVIDKFPISRPNLTFSTLTVSNMSPEDSSIYLCSAKPPGQGNTEAFFGQGTRLTVV.

This clone was detected ten times or more. The read is 3 residues too short to cover the CDR3 end, so that end is filled in from the germline J gene. J is TRBJ2-3 and V is TRBV6-2 or TRBV6-3, with 7 bases identical to TRBD2. The CDR3 covers 16 residues. CDR1 MNHEY and CDR2 SVGEGT come from the germline V gene. Trimming took 0 bases from V and 4 from J; bases not matched to a gene: 7. CDR3 sequence reads: CASSYSRGGWSDTQYF. CDR3 DNA, as far as it was read: TGTGCCAGCAGTTACTCACGCGGGGGTTGGTCAGATACG.

The sample holds a few counts of this clone. Read coverage stops 3 residues before the CDR3 terminus; the germline J gene supplies the remainder. V gene TRBV18 combines with J gene TRBJ1-4, with TRBD1 matching 8 bases. CDR3 length equals 14 residues. Trimming at V came to 8 bases and at J to 4 bases, leaving 6 bases not matched to a gene. Per germline, CDR1 KGHSH and CDR2 LQKENI. CDR3 DNA, as far as it was read: TGTGCCAGCAGTGCTGGGACAGGTAATGAAAAA. Its translation: CASSAGTGNEK. The CDR3, in full, reads CASSAGTGNEKLFF.

This clone has more than one count but fewer than ten. The read comes to an end 3 residues before the CDR3 does, leaving the germline J gene to fill in the end. The chain uses TRBV6-1 and TRBJ1-1, with TRBD1 matching 7 bases. Germline lookup yields CDR1 MNHNS and CDR2 SASEGT. V shed 4 bases and J 5 bases; nucleotides not matched to a gene: 10. This CDR3 has 15 amino acids. CDR3 DNA, as far as it was read: TGTGCCAGCAGTGGCAGGGAGGGGGCCGTGACTGAA. It yields the protein CASSGREGAVTE. The entire CDR3 protein is CASSGREGAVTEAFF.

This clone was detected a few times. Read sequence stops 3 residues before the CDR3 end, and the germline J gene provides the missing end. The rearrangement joins TRBV19 to TRBJ2-5; 11 bases align to TRBD2. This CDR3 spans 17 amino acids. Losses at the gene ends were 5 bases for V and 4 bases for J; bases not matched to a gene: 12. The germline gives CDR1 LNHDA, CDR2 SQIVND (reference sequence). The CDR3 bases that were read are TGTGCCAGTAGTCCGACTAGCGGGACTGCCTTTCGAGAGACC. It is translated as CASSPTSGTAFRET. The entire CDR3 protein reads CASSPTSGTAFRETQYF. The entire variable domain, with the rest obtained from reference TRBV19 and TRBJ2-5, is as follows: DGGITQSPKYLFRKEGQNVTLSCEQNLNHDAMYWYRQDPGQGLRLIYYSQIVNDFQKGDIAEGYSVSREKKESFPLTVTSAQKNPTAFYLCASSPTSGTAFRETQYFGPGTRLLVL.

In this sample, this clone turned up a few times. The read gets to within 3 residues of the CDR3 end, and the germline J gene fills in the rest. The chain combines TRBV6-2 or TRBV6-3 with TRBJ2-1; TRBD2 matches 9 bases. Germline CDR1 is MNHEY and CDR2 is SVGEGT. The junction had 9 bases not matched to a gene; V was cut back by 8 bases and J by 7 bases. The CDR3 contains 14 residues. CDR3 amino acids: CASGRRGGRNEQFF. The CDR3 bases that were read are TGTGCCAGCGGCCGGCGGGGGGGGCGAAATGAG.

This clone was observed a handful of times. The DNA ends 3 residues before the CDR3 does, and the rest of the CDR3 is filled in from the germline J gene. V is TRBV13 and J is TRBJ2-7; D is perhaps TRBD2 (5 bases). The CDR3 contains 15 residues. V lost 5 bases, J lost 3 bases, and 17 bases lay in between. Per germline, CDR1 PRHDT and CDR2 FYEKMQ (reference sequence). The CDR3 region is CASSLQSDYFYEQYF. The CDR3 DNA, read in part, is TGTGCCAGCAGCCTCCAAAGTGACTACTTCTACGAG.

This clone was counted at least ten times. The read ends 3 residues early relative to the CDR3; the germline J gene fills the gap. This chain links TRBV7-9 with TRBJ2-5; perhaps TRBD2 as D (7 bases). The V gene's germline CDR1 is SEHNR and CDR2 FQNEAQ (reference sequence). The CDR3 runs to 15 residues. Trimming shortened V by 2 bases and J by 3 bases, and 13 bases separated the two germline ends. The sequenced part of the CDR3 DNA is TGTGCCAGCAGCTTACGGGCGGGGGACAAAGAGACC. Encoded protein: CASSLRAGDKET. In full, the CDR3 reads CASSLRAGDKETQYF.

This clone was recorded many times. The sequenced fragment ends 3 residues before the CDR3 boundary, so the rest is inferred from the germline J gene. The rearrangement joins TRBV6-1 to TRBJ1-2, with D perhaps matching TRBD1 (6 bases). CDR3 length: 14 amino acids. Germline CDR1 reads MNHNS; CDR2 reads SASEGT. V gave up 1 base and J gave up 4 bases, with 10 bases separating them. CDR3 DNA (partial): TGTGCCAGCAGTGAAGGGCAGGGGACCTATGGC. Translated, it gives CASSEGQGTYG. In full, the CDR3 is CASSEGQGTYGYTF.

This clone was detected only a few times. Read data end 3 residues before the CDR3 end; the end is taken from the germline J gene. This chain uses TRBV2 with TRBJ1-1; D perhaps matches TRBD1 (6 bases). Trimming removed 11 bases from V and 2 bases from J, with 15 bases in between. Germline V lookup: CDR1 SNHLY, CDR2 FYNNEI. This CDR3 is 13 amino acids long. The CDR3 sequence is CAPRAGANTEAFF. The sequenced part of the CDR3 DNA is TGTGCCCCCAGGGCAGGGGCAAACACTGAA.

This clone appeared many times. The sequenced fragment ends 3 residues before the CDR3 boundary, so the rest is inferred from the germline J gene. The chain joins TRBV20-1 to TRBJ2-1; a possible D gene is TRBD2 (7 bases). Trimming cost V 8 bases and J 8 bases, with 25 bases left between them. The CDR3 is made up of 15 amino acids. Germline CDR1 DFQATT, CDR2 SNEGSKA (reference sequence). This chain's CDR3 is CSSIGGGAKGDEQFF. Incomplete CDR3 DNA: TGCAGTTCCATCGGTGGGGGGGCTAAAGGGGATGAG.

This clone was picked up many times. The read gets to within 3 residues of the CDR3 end, and the germline J gene fills in the rest. The genes are TRBV5-1 and TRBJ2-7, with D possibly TRBD1 on 6 matching bases. V lost 4 bases to trimming and J lost 2 bases, with 13 bases between them. Germline CDR1 is SGHRS and CDR2 is YFSETQ. The CDR3 spans 14 residues. The covered CDR3 bases are TGCGCCAGCAGCCTGGGGGCAGGGACCTACGAG. Its translation: CASSLGAGTYE. In full, the CDR3 reads CASSLGAGTYEQYF.

In its sample, this clone was seen a few times. The missing CDR3 end, 3 residues past where the read stops, is filled in from the germline J gene. This chain joins TRBV19 and TRBJ2-5, with a possible D match to TRBD2 (5 bases). Trimming stripped 4 bases from V and 7 bases from J, with 16 bases between. Looked up from germline, CDR1 is LNHDA and CDR2 is SQIVND (reference sequence). CDR3 length equals 14 residues. CDR3: CASSTTGSTGTQYF. The sequenced part of the CDR3 DNA is TGTGCCAGTAGTACCACGGGGTCTACGGGGACC.

This clone was found many times. The read ends 3 residues early relative to the CDR3; the germline J gene fills the gap. This chain joins TRBV29-1 and TRBJ1-5; possibly TRBD1 for D (5 bases). The germline CDR1 and CDR2 sequences are SQVTM and ANQGSEA. This CDR3 has 14 amino acids. V gave up 3 bases and J gave up 7 bases, with 16 bases separating them. Incomplete CDR3 DNA: TGCAGCGTTGAGGATACGGGGGGTGGGCAGCCC. Translating gives CSVEDTGGGQP. The full CDR3 is CSVEDTGGGQPQHF.

This clone was observed many times. The CDR3 goes on 3 residues after the read ends, and that part is filled in from the germline J gene. At the DNA level, this CDR3 is encoded by other sequences in the same sample as well. The V gene is TRBV30, the J gene TRBJ2-3, with no clear D. This CDR3 is built from 11 residues. Germline values: CDR1 GTSNPN, CDR2 SVGIG (reference sequence). V lost 0 bases, J lost 5 bases, and 3 bases lay in between. The CDR3 region is CAWSVLDTQYF. The CDR3 bases that were read are TGTGCCTGGAGTGTCTTAGATACG.

With regard to this clone: Coverage ceases 3 residues before the CDR3 finishes, and the germline J gene fills in the end. This chain uses TRBV30 with TRBJ2-7, with 7 bases aligning to TRBD2. Germline V CDR1 and CDR2: GTSNPN, SVGIG (reference sequence). Trimming removed 7 bases from V and 2 bases from J; junction bases left unmatched: 8. The CDR3 runs 13 residues. The CDR3 loop reads CAFRDYPTYEQYF. The CDR3 bases that were read are TGTGCCTTCCGGGACTACCCTACCTACGAG.

At least ten counts were recorded for this clone. Read data end 3 residues before the CDR3 end; the end is taken from the germline J gene. The rearrangement uses TRBV5-1 and TRBJ2-3, with 7 positions matching TRBD1. After removal of 1 base from V and 2 bases from J, the junction contained 4 bases not matched to a gene. CDR3 length: 15 residues. The V gene's germline CDR1 is SGHRS and CDR2 YFSETQ. The DNA read from the CDR3 is TGCGCCAGCAGCTTGTGGGGACAGTACACAGATACG. Translating it yields CASSLWGQYTDT. From start to end, the CDR3 is CASSLWGQYTDTQYF. The full variable domain, in which reference TRBV5-1 and TRBJ2-3 provide the parts outside the CDR3, is KAGVTQTPRYLIKTRGQQVTLSCSPISGHRSVSWYQQTPGQGLQFLFEYFSETQRNKGNFPGRFSGRQFSNSRSEMNVSTLELGDSALYLCASSLWGQYTDTQYFGPGTRLTVL.

Worth noting for this clone: The read ends 3 residues shy of where the CDR3 ends; the end is completed using the germline J gene. The chain has TRBV7-8 and TRBJ2-7, with TRBD2 matching over 10 bases. V lost 0 bases, J lost 0 bases, and 8 bases stayed unmatched. The CDR3 covers 18 residues. Germline values: CDR1 SGHVS, CDR2 FQNEAQ. CDR3 amino acids: CASSLAQSSGGYSYEQYF. CDR3 bases read: TGTGCCAGCAGCTTAGCGCAGTCTAGCGGGGGCTACTCCTACGAG.